The next 8 T cell receptor beta chains were all read from a single sample in a study of T cell repertoires in cytomegalovirus infection. TCRdb re-called the reads with MiXCR, one entry per CDR3 protein. The sample contains about 360,000 distinct CDR3 sequences, nearly 35% of which appear only once. These TCRs are of unknown antigen specificity. Specimen: cultured PBMCs, collected from culture after CMV antigen stimulation. The origin of the receptors is a human donor in good health (CMV status not recorded). Some clones in this sample may be carry-over from other donors' samples.

The genes are TRBV7-9 and TRBJ2-3, with D possibly being TRBD1 (5 bases). This CDR3 has 12 amino acids. With 4 bases removed from V and 10 bases from J, the gap between germline ends came to 12 bases. CDR1 and CDR2 from the germline V gene are SEHNR and FQNEAQ (reference sequence). CDR3 sequence: CASSYQGTAQYF. DNA for the CDR3: TGTGCCAGCAGCTACCAGGGAACGGCGCAGTATTTT.

This chain links TRBV20-1 with TRBJ2-1; a weak D match, TRBD2 (5 bases). Germline V gives CDR1 DFQATT, CDR2 SNEGSKA (reference sequence). CDR3 length: 14 amino acids. V lost 5 bases, J lost 3 bases, and 14 bases lay in between. The DNA for the CDR3 is TGCAGTGCTGGCCGCGGAGGCGTCTACAATGAGCAGTTCTTC. As protein: CSAGRGGVYNEQFF.

The sample holds a few counts of this clonotype. The rearrangement joins TRBV7-2 to TRBJ2-7, with 13 bases lining up with TRBD2. Trimming took 5 bases from V and 3 from J; bases not matched to a gene: 7. The CDR3 loop spans 16 amino acids. Germline V lookup: CDR1 SGHTA, CDR2 FQGNSA. The CDR3 DNA reads as TGTGCCAGCAGCCCGGGACTAGCGGGAACATTCTACGAGCAGTACGTC. Translated: CASSPGLAGTFYEQYV.

The chain links TRBV7-2 to TRBJ2-7; weak D call: TRBD1 (5 bases). Germline loops: CDR1 SGHTA, CDR2 FQGNSA. This CDR3 is built from 13 residues. The V gene lost 5 bases and the J gene lost 3 bases, with 11 bases spanning the gap. CDR3 sequence: CASSQGRVYEQYV. DNA for the CDR3: TGTGCCAGCAGCCAGGGCAGGGTCTACGAGCAGTACGTC.

V and J are TRBV5-1 and TRBJ2-7; possibly TRBD1 for D (5 bases). The CDR3 is 14 amino acids. The germline V gene encodes CDR1 SGHRS and CDR2 YFSETQ. The ends were cut back, 4 bases at V and 0 bases at J, with 11 bases in the middle. The CDR3 reads CASSLQASSYEQYF. CDR3 DNA: TGCGCCAGCAGCCTACAGGCCTCCTCCTACGAGCAGTACTTC. Combining the CDR3 with reference TRBV5-1 and TRBJ2-7 gives the whole variable domain KAGVTQTPRYLIKTRGQQVTLSCSPISGHRSVSWYQQTPGQGLQFLFEYFSETQRNKGNFPGRFSGRQFSNSRSEMNVSTLELGDSALYLCASSLQASSYEQYFGPGTRLTVT.

This clonotype appeared a few times. The V and J genes are TRBV6-2 or TRBV6-3 and TRBJ2-1, with 8 bases lining up with TRBD2. Trimming cost V 4 bases and J 15 bases; bases outside gene matches: 17. Germline CDR1 and CDR2: MNHEY and SVGEGT. This CDR3 comprises 15 residues. The CDR3 nucleotides are TGTGCCAGCAGTTGGACCGGGACTAGAGCCCCCCTCGGGTTCTTC. It specifies CASSWTGTRAPLGFF.

The V and J genes are TRBV18 and TRBJ2-3; 8 positions match TRBD2. V lost 9 bases to trimming and J lost 0 bases; unmatched junction nucleotides: 17. CDR1 KGHSH and CDR2 LQKENI come from the germline V gene. This CDR3 has 18 residues. CDR3 in amino acids: CASSPRLLAVYSTDTQYF. The CDR3, as DNA: TGTGCCAGTTCGCCTCGGCTACTAGCGGTTTATAGCACAGATACGCAGTATTTT. The whole variable domain, filled in from reference TRBV18 and TRBJ2-3, reads NAGVMQNPRHLVRRRGQEARLRCSPMKGHSHVYWYRQLPEEGLKFMVYLQKENIIDESGMPKERFSAEFPKEGPSILRIQQVVRGDSAAYFCASSPRLLAVYSTDTQYFGPGTRLTVL.

This clonotype has a handful of counts. This chain links TRBV19 with TRBJ2-1, with TRBD2 matching over 10 bases. Germline lookup yields CDR1 LNHDA and CDR2 SQIVND (reference sequence). Trimming at V came to 7 bases and at J to 9 bases, leaving 9 bases not matched to a gene. The CDR3 spans 14 residues. Here the CDR3 reads CASTRGLAELEQFF. CDR3 in DNA: TGTGCCAGTACCCGAGGACTAGCGGAGCTTGAGCAGTTCTTC.